This record concerns one T cell receptor (beta chain) sequence. Its antigen specificity is not known. The data derive from a study of T cells expressing NK-cell markers (dated by TCRdb to about 2020). Describing the broader study: TCR beta-chain repertoires were profiled in sorted CD3+CD56+NKG2C+, CD3+CD56+NKG2C- and CD3+CD56-NKG2C+ T-cell subsets from several donors. Of the eight sequenced donors, seven were found to be HCMV-seropositive and one was found to be HCMV-seronegative. The study sequenced eight donors, all healthy volunteers chosen at random: three men and five women. Illumina HiSeq 2000/2500, MiSeq or NextSeq was used to sequence libraries as 2 x 150 bp reads.

For sequencing, an Illumina HiSeq 2000 was employed. 5'RACE template switching, by which a universal primer site and unique molecular identifiers were added, was used to make TCR beta cDNA libraries. Priming for cDNA synthesis came from the TCR beta constant segment, and two successive PCR amplification steps followed. In the source study's methods: MIGEC was used to demultiplex reads and group reads by UMI, and MiTCR was used to assemble and quantify clonotypes. To remove erroneous sequences, TCR cDNA sequences were retained only when supported by two or more reads. The tcR package was used for downstream repertoire analysis, and clonotypes were matched across fractions by CDR3 nucleotide sequence plus V segment. VDJmatch was used to annotate antigen specificity against VDJdb, with one amino acid substitution in CDR3 permitted. TCRdb reprocessed the sequencing reads and holds a single record per CDR3 protein sequence, with no DNA. The V and J calls, along with clone size, are taken from TCRdb and not from the paper's own processing. The sample table includes approximately 380,000 distinct CDR3 sequences. Around 5.3% of the sample is held by the ten biggest clonotypes.

What the authors observed across the whole study: For roughly six donors, the dominant CD3+CD56+NKG2C+ clonotypes were among the top 10 CD8+ clonotypes and accounted for about 1.0-8% of CD8+ T cells. Whether the expanded NKG2C-expressing T cell clones were specific for HCMV antigens remained unclear. Those dominant clonotypes were again the most abundant among CD3+CD56-NKG2C+ cells in a few donors, at roughly 25-60.1%.

Looking up the germline V gene yields CDR1 SGHRS and CDR2 YFSETQ. There are 16 amino acids in the CDR3, from cysteine to phenylalanine inclusive. The record lacks a DNA sequence. HCMV-specific IgG was detected in serum with a commercial ELISA kit to determine HCMV serostatus. Peripheral blood mononuclear cells were isolated from blood by Ficoll density gradient centrifugation. Sequenced input: blood T cells: a sorted CD56 or NKG2C T cell subset, CD4+ or CD8+ T cells, or bulk PBMC T cells (not recorded which). The V gene is TRBV5-1 and the J gene is TRBJ1-1; the TCRdb D gene call, TRBD1, has no DNA to confirm it. The clonotype was recovered from a man aged 18-69 years in good health. The CDR3 is CASSLRPGTGDTEAFF.